These 5 T cell receptor beta chains came from one sample sequenced in a study of neurological immune-mediated disorders. TCRdb fed the 5' RACE reads into MiXCR, producing one record per CDR3 protein. Altogether around 5,000 distinct CDR3 sequences are present, about 25% being singletons, with the ten largest covering 44%. Source material: CD8+ T cells from blood. These receptors were taken from a woman aged 55-69 years with HTLV-1-associated myelopathy (HAM/TSP).

By sample share, this clonotype is medium-sized (0.01 to 0.1%). The rearrangement uses TRBV20-1 and TRBJ2-1, with D unresolved. V was cut by 6 bases and J by 3 bases, with 3 bases left in between. CDR1 DFQATT and CDR2 SNEGSKA come from the germline V gene (reference sequence). The CDR3 runs to 10 residues. CDR3 protein: CSANYNEQFF. The CDR3 nucleotides are TGCAGTGCCAACTACAATGAGCAGTTCTTC.

This clonotype was recorded many times. The chain couples TRBV18 to TRBJ2-5; D tentatively fits TRBD1 or TRBD2 (5 bases each). V lost 3 bases and J lost 5, with 16 bases in between. CDR3 size: 15 residues. Germline assignment: CDR1 KGHSH and CDR2 LQKENI. CDR3 in amino acids: CASSPDREGVETQYF. Written as DNA, the CDR3 is TGTGCCAGCTCACCCGACCGGGAAGGGGTGGAGACCCAGTACTTC.

By proportion, this clonotype is medium-sized. V usage is TRBV20-1 and J usage is TRBJ2-1; TRBD2 aligns across 13 bases. In germline, CDR1 is DFQATT, CDR2 SNEGSKA (reference sequence). After removal of 5 bases from V and 4 bases from J, the junction contained 8 bases not matched to a gene. The CDR3 runs to 16 residues. For the CDR3, the DNA is TGCAGTGCTGAAACCGGGACTAGCGGGGTTTACAATGAGCAGTTCTTC. Translating gives CSAETGTSGVYNEQFF.

Here the CDR3 reads CATSDLLDTDTQYF. The CDR3 DNA follows: TGTGCCACCAGTGATTTGTTGGACACAGATACGCAGTATTTT. The chain carries TRBV24-1 and TRBJ2-3; D gene unclear. In germline, CDR1 is KGHDR, CDR2 SFDVKD. Deletions cut 0 bases from V and 2 bases from J, with 5 bases between. This CDR3 is 14 amino acids long.

This clonotype is labeled medium-sized (0.01 to 0.1%). The rearrangement links TRBV4-3 to TRBJ1-6; D gene unclear. Per germline, CDR1 LGHNA and CDR2 YSLEER. This CDR3 spans 17 amino acids. The V and J ends lost 0 bases and 7 bases respectively, with 16 bases between them. The CDR3 DNA reads as TGCGCCAGCAGCCAAGATTTAAGGAGGAAAGGGAATTCACCCCTCCACTTT. It specifies CASSQDLRRKGNSPLHF.